What follows are 28 T cell receptor beta chains derived from one specimen sequenced in a study of shared clonotypes between healthy human individuals (TCRdb year 2020). CD8 naive samples were CD45RO-negative cells positively selected for CCR7, giving a CD45RA+CCR7+ population that excluded TemRA cells. The library was prepared using the immunoSEQ multiplex PCR assay. What TCRdb holds here is the immuneACCESS table cut down to in-frame rearrangements. Part of the clones is not present; checked against another copy, under half of the missing clones reflect an unresolved V gene, and the others are unexplained. This sample is represented by a few hundred thousand clones; around 95% of them were singletons. 0.095% to 0.12% of the sample goes to the ten largest clones. The sample comprised naive CD8+ T cells sorted from blood. This specimen's cell subset or site label, per the study, means: CD45RA+CCR7+. The receptors come from a woman under 40 in good health.

The chain is built from TRBV25-1 and TRBJ2-1; no firm D call. This CDR3 has 12 amino acids. The germline V gene encodes CDR1 MGHDK and CDR2 SYGVNS. V gave up 7 bases and J gave up 1 base, with 5 bases separating them. DNA for the CDR3: TGTGCCAGCACCCAATCCTACAATGAGCAGTTCTTC. It specifies CASTQSYNEQFF.

This chain links TRBV6-6 with TRBJ2-2; D is unclear. This CDR3 has 14 residues. Trimming shortened V by 5 bases and J by 4 bases, and 11 bases separated the two germline ends. Per germline, CDR1 MNHNY and CDR2 SVGAGI (reference sequence). The CDR3 sequence is CASSRGPSTGELFF. The CDR3 DNA reads TGTGCCAGCAGTCGAGGACCCTCCACCGGGGAGCTGTTTTTT.

The rearrangement joins TRBV5-4 to TRBJ2-1; TRBD2 is a possible D gene (6 bases). This CDR3 region has 16 residues. Germline V gene lookup returns CDR1 SGHNT and CDR2 YYREEE (reference sequence). V was trimmed by 0 bases and J by 8 bases, leaving 18 bases between them. CDR3 nucleotides: TGTGCCAGCAGCTTGGTTCCCGGGGGTGTCTTGGATGAGCAGTTCTTC. This sequence encodes CASSLVPGGVLDEQFF.

The chain links TRBV6-5 to TRBJ2-7, with 8 positions matching TRBD1. The ends lost 5 bases at V and 5 bases at J; junction bases unmatched: 11. The CDR3 is 15 residues long. Germline CDR1 is MNHEY and CDR2 is SVGAGI. The CDR3 coding sequence is TGTGCCAGCAGTCGGCGGGCAGGGGGCATGGACGAGCAGTACTTC. Translation gives CASSRRAGGMDEQYF.

V and J are TRBV5-6 and TRBJ2-1; D is ambiguous. The CDR3 has 14 amino acids. The germline V gene encodes CDR1 SGHDT and CDR2 YYEEEE. V lost 7 bases to trimming and J lost 6 bases, with 17 bases between them. The CDR3 DNA is TGTGCCAGCTTTACAATCAACATGCCCAATGAGCAGTTCTTC. Translated: CASFTINMPNEQFF.

The V and J genes are TRBV7-6 and TRBJ2-5; 8 bases match TRBD2. The germline gives CDR1 SGHVS, CDR2 FNYEAQ. The CDR3 totals 16 residues. Trimming took 5 bases from V and 2 from J; bases not matched to a gene: 10. Written as DNA, the CDR3 is TGTGCCAGCAGCCACCCTAGACTAGCGTATCAAGAGACCCAGTACTTC. It yields the protein CASSHPRLAYQETQYF.

This clone has a single count. V is TRBV15 and J is TRBJ2-7; 8 nucleotides line up with TRBD1. V dropped 0 bases and J dropped 4; count of bases not matched to a gene: 5. CDR1 is LNHNV, CDR2 YYDKDF, per germline (reference sequence). The CDR3 is made up of 15 amino acids. In nucleotides, the CDR3 is TGTGCCACCAGCAGAGAATCCGGGACAGGTTACGAGCAGTACTTC. As protein: CATSRESGTGYEQYF.

CDR3 region: CASSHEGWVTDTQYF. The CDR3 DNA follows: TGTGCCAGCAGTCATGAAGGCTGGGTCACAGATACGCAGTATTTT. The rearrangement links TRBV27 to TRBJ2-3; D unresolved. Germline V gene data show CDR1 as MNHEY and CDR2 as SMNVEV (reference sequence). This CDR3 is built from 15 residues. The V end lost 5 bases, the J end lost 2 bases, and 14 bases lay between the germline ends.

This sequence joins TRBV10-2 and TRBJ1-5; 9 nucleotides align to TRBD1. J was trimmed by 0 bases and V by 1 base; bases with no gene match: 10. The germline gives CDR1 WSHSY, CDR2 SAAADI. The CDR3 is made up of 19 amino acids. The CDR3 region is CASSEWGDRDTYSNQPQHF. CDR3 nucleotide sequence: TGCGCCAGCAGTGAGTGGGGGGACAGGGACACGTATAGCAATCAGCCCCAGCATTTT.

The genes are TRBV19 and TRBJ2-4; D may correspond to TRBD1 or TRBD2 (6 bases each). V was pared by 3 bases and J by 1 base, with 13 bases between. Germline assignment: CDR1 LNHDA and CDR2 SQIVND (reference sequence). CDR3 length: 16 amino acids. CDR3 DNA: TGTGCCAGTAGTATCCCGAGGGGGGTGGCCAAAAACATTCAGTACTTC. It yields the protein CASSIPRGVAKNIQYF.

The rearrangement links TRBV7-8 to TRBJ2-7, with D unresolved. V shed 0 bases and J shed 3 bases, with 18 bases lying between them. CDR1 SGHVS and CDR2 FQNEAQ come from the germline V gene. The CDR3 spans 17 residues. Here the CDR3 reads CASSLARTRSPYYEQYF. Here the CDR3 DNA reads TGTGCCAGCAGCTTAGCTCGGACCAGGTCCCCCTACTACGAGCAGTACTTC.

The DNA for the CDR3 is TGTGCCAGTACCCCGACAGGGGCGCGGAGCAATCAGCCCCAGCATTTT. As protein: CASTPTGARSNQPQHF. The chain uses TRBV19 and TRBJ1-5, with 8 bases aligning to TRBD1. Germline loops: CDR1 LNHDA, CDR2 SQIVND (reference sequence). V lost 7 bases, J lost 1 base, and 9 bases stayed unmatched. This CDR3 is 16 amino acids long.

In DNA form, the CDR3 reads TGTGCCAGCAGCGTCGGGACTAGCGGGAGTAAGGGGACCCAGTACTTC. Translated: CASSVGTSGSKGTQYF. The rearrangement uses TRBV2 and TRBJ2-5; 14 bases line up with TRBD2. Per germline, CDR1 SNHLY and CDR2 FYNNEI. V lost 6 bases and J lost 7; bases outside the gene matches: 10. The CDR3 has 16 amino acids.

The V call is TRBV27, the J call TRBJ2-3; D unresolved. Germline assignment: CDR1 MNHEY and CDR2 SMNVEV (reference sequence). The CDR3 has 14 residues. V was trimmed by 0 bases and J by 2 bases, leaving 6 bases between them. The CDR3 here is CASSLSPVTDTQYF. Written as DNA, the CDR3 is TGTGCCAGCAGTTTATCACCCGTCACAGATACGCAGTATTTT.

The chain uses TRBV7-2 and TRBJ1-2, with D unresolved. This CDR3 has 13 residues. V was pared by 7 bases and J by 4 bases, with 13 bases between. CDR1 and CDR2 from the germline V gene are SGHTA and FQGNSA. CDR3 in DNA: TGTGCCAGCATACTATTAGAGACCTATGGCTACACCTTC. Encoded protein: CASILLETYGYTF.

This chain connects TRBV29-1 to TRBJ2-1; D is uncertain. The CDR3 covers 14 residues. Germline V lookup: CDR1 SQVTM, CDR2 ANQGSEA. V was clipped by 0 bases and J by 2 bases, with 8 bases between them. CDR3 loop: CSVEDPATYNEQFF. CDR3 in DNA: TGCAGCGTTGAAGATCCAGCCACCTACAATGAGCAGTTCTTC.

The J gene is TRBJ2-7, the V gene TRBV28; D gene uncertain. Between the trimmed V and J ends, which lost 3 bases and 5 bases, there was a span of 8 bases. CDR1 is MDHEN, CDR2 SYDVKM, per germline. CDR3 size: 12 residues. CDR3 amino acids: CASSFRPNEQYF. The CDR3, as DNA: TGTGCCAGCAGTTTTCGGCCCAACGAGCAGTACTTC.

The chain couples TRBV6-6 to TRBJ1-1; the D is unclear. Trimming pared 4 bases from V and 0 bases from J, leaving 6 bases between. Germline V gene lookup returns CDR1 MNHNY and CDR2 SVGAGI (reference sequence). The CDR3 is 13 amino acids. The CDR3, as DNA: TGTGCCAGCAGTTGGAACCTGAACACTGAAGCTTTCTTT. Amino acid sequence: CASSWNLNTEAFF.

V is TRBV11-2 and J is TRBJ2-5; D not certain. The J call is doubtful: the DNA matches TRBJ2-7 better. The germline V gene has CDR1 SGHAT and CDR2 FQNNGV. The CDR3 has 13 amino acids. CDR3 in amino acids: CASSLPGRYEQYF. The CDR3 nucleotides are TGTGCCAGCAGCTTACCCGGTCGGTACGAGCAGTACTTC.

The chain employs TRBV6-1 and TRBJ2-7; D is possibly TRBD1 (5 bases). V shed 2 bases and J shed 3 bases, with 5 bases lying between them. CDR3 size: 12 residues. Germline lookup yields CDR1 MNHNS and CDR2 SASEGT. The CDR3 here is CASSERGYEQYF. The CDR3 DNA reads TGTGCCAGCAGTGAAAGGGGCTACGAGCAGTACTTC.

This rearrangement joins TRBV28 to TRBJ2-7; D call uncertain. This CDR3 spans 12 amino acids. V lost 7 bases, J lost 1 base, and 8 bases lay in between. CDR1 and CDR2 (germline): MDHEN, SYDVKM. The CDR3 DNA is TGTGCCAGCACCGAGACATCCTACGAGCAGTACTTC. This gives the protein CASTETSYEQYF. Drawing the rest from reference TRBV28 and TRBJ2-7, the complete variable domain is DVKVTQSSRYLVKRTGEKVFLECVQDMDHENMFWYRQDPGLGLRLIYFSYDVKMKEKGDIPEGYSVSREKKERFSLILESASTNQTSMYLCASTETSYEQYFGPGTRLTVT.

The chain recombines TRBV6-5 with TRBJ2-1, with 11 bases identical to TRBD2. This CDR3 is built from 12 residues. V lost 5 bases to trimming and J lost 14 bases; unmatched junction nucleotides: 5. The germline V gene encodes CDR1 MNHEY and CDR2 SVGAGI. CDR3 bases: TGTGCCAGCAGTCTACCGGGACTAGCGGAGTTCTTC. Protein sequence: CASSLPGLAEFF.

In regard to this clone: Within the sample, other DNA sequences also encode this same CDR3. The chain links TRBV5-1 to TRBJ1-1; D ambiguous. The CDR3 extends over 12 amino acids. Trimming cost V 0 bases and J 5 bases, with 5 bases left between them. Germline lookup yields CDR1 SGHRS and CDR2 YFSETQ. The CDR3 DNA reads TGCGCCAGCAGCTTGGAAGGTACTGAAGCTTTCTTT. Protein sequence: CASSLEGTEAFF.

The J gene is TRBJ2-1, the V gene TRBV27; unclear D gene. Per germline, CDR1 MNHEY and CDR2 SMNVEV (reference sequence). Trimming removed 4 bases at V and 6 bases at J, with 7 bases between. This CDR3 contains 12 residues. The CDR3 spells CASSSGFNEQFF. CDR3 in DNA: TGTGCCAGCAGTTCGGGCTTCAATGAGCAGTTCTTC.

The chain carries TRBV10-3 and TRBJ1-1; TRBD1 matches at 8 bases. This CDR3 is built from 15 residues. Losses at the gene ends were 6 bases for V and 1 base for J; bases not matched to a gene: 7. The germline V gene encodes CDR1 ENHRY and CDR2 SYGVKD. The CDR3 sequence: CAIRPGQASNTEAFF. CDR3 in DNA: TGTGCCATCAGGCCGGGACAGGCTTCGAACACTGAAGCTTTCTTT.

The gene calls are TRBV27 and TRBJ2-7, with D perhaps TRBD2 (6 bases). The CDR3 length is 17 residues. V gave up 6 bases and J gave up 0 bases, with 21 bases separating them. In germline, CDR1 is MNHEY, CDR2 SMNVEV (reference sequence). In DNA, the CDR3 is TGTGCCAGCAGCCGTATGGGAAGCGGGCCCCCCTCCTACGAGCAGTACTTC. This codes for CASSRMGSGPPSYEQYF.

This chain joins TRBV28 and TRBJ2-2, with D perhaps matching TRBD2 (6 bases). V gave up 3 bases and J gave up 1 base, with 12 bases separating them. CDR1 and CDR2 (germline): MDHEN, SYDVKM. This CDR3 contains 16 residues. This CDR3 is CASSFWGGRNTGELFF. CDR3 in DNA: TGTGCCAGCAGTTTTTGGGGAGGCCGGAACACCGGGGAGCTGTTTTTT.

In DNA form, the CDR3 reads TGTGCCAGCAGCTTAAGTCCCGGGACAGGGAACACTGAAGCTTTCTTT. It encodes CASSLSPGTGNTEAFF. The V and J genes are TRBV7-6 and TRBJ1-1, with 8 nucleotides matching TRBD1. CDR1 is SGHVS, CDR2 FNYEAQ, per germline. The CDR3 consists of 16 residues. The ends lost 2 bases at V and 1 base at J; junction bases unmatched: 6.